A single sample is the source of the 6 T cell receptor beta chains below, sequenced in a study of cytomegalovirus exposure and HLA in healthy donors. The table came from immunoSEQ multiplex PCR; TCRdb's copy has only in-frame clones and leaves some out. The sample yields approximately 160,000 clones, roughly 89% seen once. Specimen: PBMCs. The receptors derive from a young man in good health and CMV-seropositive.

V and J are TRBV27 and TRBJ1-2, with TRBD1 matching over 11 bases. This CDR3 is built from 15 residues. Trimming cost V 5 bases and J 7 bases; bases outside gene matches: 9. Germline V lookup: CDR1 MNHEY, CDR2 SMNVEV (reference sequence). The CDR3 DNA follows: TGTGCCAGCAGTCTATATCCGGACAGGGGGCTTGGCTACACCTTC. As protein: CASSLYPDRGLGYTF.

V and J are TRBV5-6 and TRBJ2-5; TRBD2 is a possible D gene (6 bases). The CDR3 runs 15 residues. Trimming left V 2 bases short and J 2 bases short, with 13 bases between. Germline CDR1 reads SGHDT; CDR2 reads YYEEEE. The CDR3 nucleotides read TGTGCCAGCAGCTTACGCGGGACCCTTCAAGAGACCCAGTACTTC. Protein: CASSLRGTLQETQYF.

This rearrangement joins TRBV4-1 to TRBJ2-2; 10 bases are shared with TRBD2. This CDR3 region has 19 residues. Germline V CDR1 and CDR2: MGHRA, YSYEKL. The trim removed 1 base at V and 4 bases at J, leaving 12 bases unmatched. CDR3 residues: CASSQGRQTGLASTGELFF. The CDR3 coding sequence is TGCGCCAGCAGCCAAGGACGGCAGACGGGACTAGCGAGCACCGGGGAGCTGTTTTTT.

The chain couples TRBV6-5 to TRBJ2-2, with D possibly TRBD2 on 6 matching bases. Germline-derived CDR1 and CDR2 are MNHEY and SVGAGI. The CDR3 is 14 residues long. Trimming cost V 7 bases and J 4 bases, with 13 bases left between them. This chain's CDR3 is CASIPLGSTGELFF. The CDR3 DNA sequence: TGTGCCAGCATCCCCCTCGGGAGCACCGGGGAGCTGTTTTTT.

The chain combines TRBV9 with TRBJ2-5, with a possible D match to TRBD2 (6 bases). V shed 4 bases and J shed 2 bases, with 18 bases lying between them. This CDR3 comprises 16 residues. Looked up from germline, CDR1 is SGDLS and CDR2 is YYNGEE. This chain's CDR3 is CASSFRDSKGQETQYF. In DNA form, the CDR3 reads TGTGCCAGCAGCTTCCGGGACTCCAAAGGTCAAGAGACCCAGTACTTC. The whole variable domain, remainder taken from reference TRBV9 and TRBJ2-5, is DSGVTQTPKHLITATGQRVTLRCSPRSGDLSVYWYQQSLDQGLQFLIQYYNGEERAKGNILERFSAQQFPDLHSELNLSSLELGDSALYFCASSFRDSKGQETQYFGPGTRLLVL.

This rearrangement joins TRBV29-1 to TRBJ2-7, with 8 bases that match TRBD2. Germline V gene lookup returns CDR1 SQVTM and CDR2 ANQGSEA. This CDR3 has 14 residues. J was trimmed by 0 bases and V by 4 bases; bases with no gene match: 5. The CDR3 spells CSVAASGFSYEQYF. The CDR3 DNA is TGCAGCGTTGCGGCTAGCGGGTTCTCCTACGAGCAGTACTTC.